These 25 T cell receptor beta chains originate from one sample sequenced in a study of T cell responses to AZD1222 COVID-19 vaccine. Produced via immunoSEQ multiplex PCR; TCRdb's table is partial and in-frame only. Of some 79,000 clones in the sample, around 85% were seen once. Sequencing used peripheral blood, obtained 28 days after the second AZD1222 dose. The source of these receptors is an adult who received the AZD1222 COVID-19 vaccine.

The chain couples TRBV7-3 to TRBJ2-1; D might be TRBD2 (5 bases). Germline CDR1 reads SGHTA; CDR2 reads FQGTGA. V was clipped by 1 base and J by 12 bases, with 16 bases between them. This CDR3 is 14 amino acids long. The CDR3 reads CASSLNGNQIGQFF. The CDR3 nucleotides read TGTGCCAGCAGCTTAAACGGGAACCAAATAGGGCAGTTCTTC.

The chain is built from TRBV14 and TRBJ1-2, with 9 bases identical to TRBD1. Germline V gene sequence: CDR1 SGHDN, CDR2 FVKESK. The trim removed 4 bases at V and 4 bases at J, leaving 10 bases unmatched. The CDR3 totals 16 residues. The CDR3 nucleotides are TGTGCCAGCAGCCGAGGCACCGGGACAGGGATCTATGGCTACACCTTC. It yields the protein CASSRGTGTGIYGYTF. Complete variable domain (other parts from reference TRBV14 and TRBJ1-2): EAGVTQFPSHSVIEKGQTVTLRCDPISGHDNLYWYRRVMGKEIKFLLHFVKESKQDESGMPNNRFLAERTGGTYSTLKVQPAELEDSGVYFCASSRGTGTGIYGYTFGSGTRLTVV.

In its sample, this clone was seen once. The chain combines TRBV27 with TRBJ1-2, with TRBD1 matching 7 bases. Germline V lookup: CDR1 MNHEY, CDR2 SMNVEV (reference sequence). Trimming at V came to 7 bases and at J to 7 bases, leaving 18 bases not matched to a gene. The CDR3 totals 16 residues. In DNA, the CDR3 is TGTGCCAGCACCCCCTTTGGTTCGACAGGGAGAGGTGGCTACACCTTC. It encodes CASTPFGSTGRGGYTF.

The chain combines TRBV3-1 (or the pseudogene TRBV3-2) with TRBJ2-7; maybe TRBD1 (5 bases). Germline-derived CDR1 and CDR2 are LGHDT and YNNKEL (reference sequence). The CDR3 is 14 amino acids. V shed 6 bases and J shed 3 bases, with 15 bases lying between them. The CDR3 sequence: CASSKIWQGYEQYF. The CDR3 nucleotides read TGTGCCAGCAGTAAAATCTGGCAGGGCTACGAGCAGTACTTC.

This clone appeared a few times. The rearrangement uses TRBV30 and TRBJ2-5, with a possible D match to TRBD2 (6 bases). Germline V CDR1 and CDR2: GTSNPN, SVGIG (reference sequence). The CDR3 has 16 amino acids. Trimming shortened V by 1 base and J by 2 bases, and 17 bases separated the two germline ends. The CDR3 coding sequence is TGTGCCTGGAGTGCCGGACTCCGCGGGGCACAAGAGACCCAGTACTTC. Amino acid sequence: CAWSAGLRGAQETQYF. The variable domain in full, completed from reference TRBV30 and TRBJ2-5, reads SQTIHQWPATLVQPVGSPLSLECTVEGTSNPNLYWYRQAAGRGLQLLFYSVGIGQISSEVPQNLSASRPQDRQFILSSKKLLLSDSGFYLCAWSAGLRGAQETQYFGPGTRLLVL.

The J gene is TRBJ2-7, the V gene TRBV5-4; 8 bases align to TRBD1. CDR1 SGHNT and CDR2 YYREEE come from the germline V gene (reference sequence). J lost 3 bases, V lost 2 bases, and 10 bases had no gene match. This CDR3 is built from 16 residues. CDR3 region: CASSFGSGGAVYEQYF. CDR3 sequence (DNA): TGTGCCAGCAGCTTTGGATCAGGGGGCGCAGTCTACGAGCAGTACTTC. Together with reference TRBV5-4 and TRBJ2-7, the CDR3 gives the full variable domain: ETGVTQSPTHLIKTRGQQVTLRCSSQSGHNTVSWYQQALGQGPQFIFQYYREEENGRGNFPPRFSGLQFPNYSSELNVNALELDDSALYLCASSFGSGGAVYEQYFGPGTRLTVT.

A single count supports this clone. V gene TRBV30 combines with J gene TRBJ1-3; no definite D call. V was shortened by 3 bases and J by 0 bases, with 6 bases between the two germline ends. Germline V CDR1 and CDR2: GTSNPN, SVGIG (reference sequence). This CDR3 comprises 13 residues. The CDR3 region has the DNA TGTGCCTGGAGCGGAAGCTCTGGAAACACCATATATTTT. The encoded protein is CAWSGSSGNTIYF. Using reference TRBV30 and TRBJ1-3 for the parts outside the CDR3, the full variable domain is SQTIHQWPATLVQPVGSPLSLECTVEGTSNPNLYWYRQAAGRGLQLLFYSVGIGQISSEVPQNLSASRPQDRQFILSSKKLLLSDSGFYLCAWSGSSGNTIYFGEGSWLTVV.

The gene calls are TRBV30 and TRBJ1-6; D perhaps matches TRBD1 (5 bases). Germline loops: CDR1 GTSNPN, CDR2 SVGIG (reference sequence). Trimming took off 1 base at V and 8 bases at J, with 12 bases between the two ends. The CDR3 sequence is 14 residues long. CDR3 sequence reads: CAWSGGRVDSPLHF. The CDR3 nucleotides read TGTGCCTGGAGTGGAGGCAGGGTCGATTCACCCCTCCACTTT.

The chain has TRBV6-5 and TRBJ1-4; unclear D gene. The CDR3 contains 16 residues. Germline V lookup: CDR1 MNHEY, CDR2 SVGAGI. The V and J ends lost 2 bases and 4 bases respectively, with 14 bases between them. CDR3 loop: CASSYIRPTINEKLFF. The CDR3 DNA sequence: TGTGCCAGCAGTTACATAAGACCGACTATTAATGAAAAACTGTTTTTT.

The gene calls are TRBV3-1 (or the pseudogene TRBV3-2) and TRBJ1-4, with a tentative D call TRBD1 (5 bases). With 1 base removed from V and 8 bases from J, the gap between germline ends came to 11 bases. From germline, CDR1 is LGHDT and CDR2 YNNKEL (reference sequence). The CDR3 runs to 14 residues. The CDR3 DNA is TGTGCCAGCAGCCAAGCTAATCGGGGGGAAAAACTGTTTTTT. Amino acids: CASSQANRGEKLFF.

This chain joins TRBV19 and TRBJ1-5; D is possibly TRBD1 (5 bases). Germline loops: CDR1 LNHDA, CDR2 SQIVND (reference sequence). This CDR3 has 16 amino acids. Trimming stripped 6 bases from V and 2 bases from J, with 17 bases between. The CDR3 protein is CASSPGPLSGNQPQHF. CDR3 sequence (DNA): TGTGCCAGTAGCCCGGGACCTCTTTCGGGCAATCAGCCCCAGCATTTT. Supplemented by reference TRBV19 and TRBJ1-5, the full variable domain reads DGGITQSPKYLFRKEGQNVTLSCEQNLNHDAMYWYRQDPGQGLRLIYYSQIVNDFQKGDIAEGYSVSREKKESFPLTVTSAQKNPTAFYLCASSPGPLSGNQPQHFGDGTRLSIL.

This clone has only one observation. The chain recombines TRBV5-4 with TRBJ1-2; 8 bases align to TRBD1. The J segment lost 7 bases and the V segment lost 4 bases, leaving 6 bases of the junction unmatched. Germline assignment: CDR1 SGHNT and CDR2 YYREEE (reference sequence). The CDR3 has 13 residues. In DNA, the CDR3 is TGTGCCAGCAGCGCTTACAGGGGGGGTGGCTACACCTTC. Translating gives CASSAYRGGGYTF. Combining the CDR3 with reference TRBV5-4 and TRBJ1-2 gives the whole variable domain ETGVTQSPTHLIKTRGQQVTLRCSSQSGHNTVSWYQQALGQGPQFIFQYYREEENGRGNFPPRFSGLQFPNYSSELNVNALELDDSALYLCASSAYRGGGYTFGSGTRLTVV.

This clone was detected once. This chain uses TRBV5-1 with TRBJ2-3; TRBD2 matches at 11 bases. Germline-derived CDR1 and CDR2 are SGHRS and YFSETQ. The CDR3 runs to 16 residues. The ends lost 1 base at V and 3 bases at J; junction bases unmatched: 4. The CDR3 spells CASSLRPSGGTDTQYF. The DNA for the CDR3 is TGCGCCAGCAGCTTGAGGCCTAGCGGGGGGACAGATACGCAGTATTTT.

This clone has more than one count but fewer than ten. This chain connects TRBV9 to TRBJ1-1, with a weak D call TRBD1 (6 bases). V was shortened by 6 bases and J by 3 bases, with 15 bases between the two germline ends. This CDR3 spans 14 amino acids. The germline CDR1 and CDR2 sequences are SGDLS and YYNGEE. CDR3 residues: CASNQGQGYTEAFF. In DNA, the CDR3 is TGTGCCAGCAACCAGGGGCAGGGGTACACTGAAGCTTTCTTT.

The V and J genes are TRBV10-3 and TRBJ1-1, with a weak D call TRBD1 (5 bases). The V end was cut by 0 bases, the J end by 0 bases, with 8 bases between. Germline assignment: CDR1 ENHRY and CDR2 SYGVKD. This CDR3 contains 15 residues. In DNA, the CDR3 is TGTGCCATCAGTGAGTCGGTGGACATGAACACTGAAGCTTTCTTT. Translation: CAISESVDMNTEAFF.

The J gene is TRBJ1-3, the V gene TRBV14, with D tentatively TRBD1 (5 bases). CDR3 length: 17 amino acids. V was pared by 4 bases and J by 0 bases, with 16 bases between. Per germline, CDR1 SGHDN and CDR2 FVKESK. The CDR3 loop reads CASSLSGDGASGNTIYF. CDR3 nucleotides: TGTGCCAGCAGCCTTTCGGGGGACGGCGCCTCTGGAAACACCATATATTTT.

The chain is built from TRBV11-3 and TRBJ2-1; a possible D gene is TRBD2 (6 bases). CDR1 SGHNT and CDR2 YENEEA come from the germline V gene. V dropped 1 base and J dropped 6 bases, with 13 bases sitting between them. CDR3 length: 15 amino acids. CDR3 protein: CASSLAGSPSNEQFF. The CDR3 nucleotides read TGTGCCAGCAGCTTAGCCGGGAGCCCCTCCAATGAGCAGTTCTTC.

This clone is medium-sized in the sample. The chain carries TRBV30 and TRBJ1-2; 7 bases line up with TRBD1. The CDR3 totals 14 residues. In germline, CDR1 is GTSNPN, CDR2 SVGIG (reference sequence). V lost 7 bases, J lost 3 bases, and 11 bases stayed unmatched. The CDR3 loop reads CASGEGRGHYGYTF. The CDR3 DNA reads TGTGCCTCTGGAGAGGGTAGGGGGCACTATGGCTACACCTTC.

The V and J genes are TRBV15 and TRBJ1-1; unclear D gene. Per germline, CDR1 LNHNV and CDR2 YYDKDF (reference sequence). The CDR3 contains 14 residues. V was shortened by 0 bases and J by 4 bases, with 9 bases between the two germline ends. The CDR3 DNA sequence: TGTGCCACCAGCAGAGATATGAGGGTCACTGAAGCTTTCTTT. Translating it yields CATSRDMRVTEAFF.

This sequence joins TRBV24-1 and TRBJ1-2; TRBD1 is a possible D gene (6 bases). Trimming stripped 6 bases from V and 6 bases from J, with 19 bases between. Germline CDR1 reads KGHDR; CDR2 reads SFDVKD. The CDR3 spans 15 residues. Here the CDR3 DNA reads TGTGCCACCAGTCATCCTGGGGGCAACTTCAATGGCTACACCTTC. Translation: CATSHPGGNFNGYTF.

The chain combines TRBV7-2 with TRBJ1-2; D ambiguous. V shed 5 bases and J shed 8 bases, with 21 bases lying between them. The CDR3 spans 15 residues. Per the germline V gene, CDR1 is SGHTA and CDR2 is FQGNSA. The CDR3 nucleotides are TGTGCCAGCAGCCCCCTCGTTTCAGGTCTCCGAGGCTACACCTTC. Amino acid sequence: CASSPLVSGLRGYTF.

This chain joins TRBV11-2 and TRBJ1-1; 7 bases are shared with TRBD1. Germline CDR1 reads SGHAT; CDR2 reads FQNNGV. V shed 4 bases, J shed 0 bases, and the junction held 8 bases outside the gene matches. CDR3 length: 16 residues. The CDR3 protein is CASSSPRDSLNTEAFF. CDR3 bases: TGTGCCAGCAGCTCGCCTCGGGACAGTCTGAACACTGAAGCTTTCTTT.

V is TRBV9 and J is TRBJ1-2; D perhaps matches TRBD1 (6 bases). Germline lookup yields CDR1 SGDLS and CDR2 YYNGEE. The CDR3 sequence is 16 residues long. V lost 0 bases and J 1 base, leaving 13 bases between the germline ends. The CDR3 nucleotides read TGTGCCAGCAGCGTAGGGGGGGACATTATTAACTATGGCTACACCTTC. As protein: CASSVGGDIINYGYTF.

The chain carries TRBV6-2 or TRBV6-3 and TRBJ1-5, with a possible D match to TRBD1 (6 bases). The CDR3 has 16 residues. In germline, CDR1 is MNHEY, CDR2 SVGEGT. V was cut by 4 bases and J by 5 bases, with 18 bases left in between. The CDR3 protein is CASSSNKRGKDQPQHF. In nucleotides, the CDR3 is TGTGCCAGCAGTTCGAACAAGAGGGGGAAGGATCAGCCCCAGCATTTT.

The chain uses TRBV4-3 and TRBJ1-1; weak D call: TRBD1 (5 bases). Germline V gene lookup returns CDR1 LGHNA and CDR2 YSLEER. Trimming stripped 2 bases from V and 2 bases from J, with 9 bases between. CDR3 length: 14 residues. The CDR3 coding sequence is TGCGCCAGCAGCCAACAGGGACTTAACACTGAAGCTTTCTTT. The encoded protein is CASSQQGLNTEAFF.